Listed here are 29 T cell receptor beta chains from one sample, sequenced in a study of siplizumab effects on memory and regulatory T cells. This table comes from immunoSEQ multiplex PCR, and its TCRdb copy is limited to in-frame clones, with some not included. There are 70,000 to 95,000 clones in the sample; around 97% occur only once, and 0.025% to 0.035% lies in the top ten. The sequenced sample was naive CD4+ T cells sorted from blood. The receptors shown here come from a human donor in good health.

The chain has TRBV5-4 and TRBJ1-2; weak D call: TRBD1 (6 bases). V shed 0 bases and J shed 1 base, with 16 bases lying between them. Germline assignment: CDR1 SGHNT and CDR2 YYREEE (reference sequence). The CDR3 runs to 17 residues. The CDR3 coding sequence is TGTGCCAGCAGCTTGGCCGGTGGGGGGGGCGGTAACTATGGCTACACCTTC. Translated: CASSLAGGGGGNYGYTF.

The chain has TRBV7-5 and TRBJ2-1; the D call TRBD2 from the table was never checked on the DNA. TRBV7-5 is flagged as a pseudogene. This CDR3 is 17 amino acids long. The CDR3 DNA reads as TGTGTCAGAAGCAAGACAGGCGCGGGGGACTCCTACAATGAGCAGTTCTTC. Translating gives CVRSKTGAGDSYNEQFF.

The chain employs TRBV10-2 and TRBJ1-2; 9 nucleotides align to TRBD1. Germline CDR1 reads WSHSY; CDR2 reads SAAADI. The CDR3 spans 12 residues. Trimming removed 8 bases from V and 6 bases from J; junction bases left unmatched: 4. The CDR3 reads CASLTGGDGYTF. The CDR3 bases are TGCGCCAGCTTGACAGGGGGAGATGGCTACACCTTC.

The chain carries TRBV5-1 and TRBJ2-7, with D uncertain. Trimming took off 0 bases at V and 2 bases at J, with 9 bases between the two ends. The CDR3 spans 14 residues. The V gene's germline CDR1 is SGHRS and CDR2 YFSETQ. Here the CDR3 DNA reads TGCGCCAGCAGCTTGGAGATTTTGACCTACGAGCAGTACTTC. The encoded protein is CASSLEILTYEQYF.

The genes are TRBV11-2 and TRBJ1-5, with D unresolved. Trimming pared 2 bases from V and 5 bases from J, leaving 7 bases between. The CDR3 is made up of 13 amino acids. In germline, CDR1 is SGHAT, CDR2 FQNNGV. CDR3 nucleotide sequence: TGTGCCAGCAGCTTATCGATCGATCAGCCCCAGCATTTT. Amino acids: CASSLSIDQPQHF.

V is TRBV6-1 and J is TRBJ1-4; TRBD1 matches at 7 bases. Trimming removed 7 bases from V and 1 base from J; junction bases left unmatched: 6. This CDR3 comprises 15 residues. Per germline, CDR1 MNHNS and CDR2 SASEGT. CDR3 residues: CASNGRQGTNEKLFF. The CDR3 bases are TGTGCCAGCAACGGTCGACAGGGAACTAATGAAAAACTGTTTTTT.

Notes on this clone: A read error may produce the germline difference seen at one junction end. V is TRBV6-1 and J is TRBJ1-2; D unresolved. The V gene's germline CDR1 is MNHNS and CDR2 SASEGT. This CDR3 is built from 14 residues. This CDR3 reads CASSEGASLSTEDF. DNA of the CDR3: TGTGCCAGCAGTGAAGGGGCGTCATTATCTACCGAGGACTTC.

The chain combines TRBV19 with TRBJ1-2, with D perhaps matching TRBD1 (5 bases). Germline CDR1 is LNHDA and CDR2 is SQIVND (reference sequence). Trimming pared 9 bases from V and 7 bases from J, leaving 18 bases between. The CDR3 sequence is 13 residues long. CDR3 loop: CASLGTVAAGYTF. CDR3 coding DNA: TGTGCCAGCCTGGGGACCGTCGCTGCTGGCTACACCTTC.

The chain carries TRBV6-6 and TRBJ1-1; D gene unclear. The CDR3 covers 13 residues. V lost 4 bases and J 1 base, leaving 7 bases between the germline ends. Germline V lookup: CDR1 MNHNY, CDR2 SVGAGI (reference sequence). The CDR3 is CASSSPPNTEAFF. In DNA form, the CDR3 reads TGTGCCAGCAGTTCCCCCCCGAACACTGAAGCTTTCTTT.

This clone was seen just once. The CDR3 protein is CASSATRGQFF. The CDR3 region has the DNA TGTGCCAGCAGTGCTACCCGGGGACAGTTCTTC. The chain employs TRBV2 and TRBJ2-1, with D tentatively TRBD2 (5 bases). In germline, CDR1 is SNHLY, CDR2 FYNNEI. The V end lost 4 bases, the J end lost 13 bases, and 11 bases lay between the germline ends. This CDR3 region has 11 residues.

V and J are TRBV7-2 and TRBJ2-3, with TRBD2 as a possible D gene (6 bases). This CDR3 is built from 14 residues. Trimming cost V 0 bases and J 2 bases, with 6 bases left between them. Germline CDR1 and CDR2: SGHTA and FQGNSA. The chain's CDR3 is CASSLAGLTDTQYF. The CDR3, as DNA: TGTGCCAGCAGCTTAGCGGGACTCACAGATACGCAGTATTTT.

CDR3 sequence reads: CASSLPTRAYYEQYF. CDR3 coding DNA: TGTGCCAGCAGTTTACCGACACGGGCCTACTACGAGCAGTACTTC. The rearrangement joins TRBV27 to TRBJ2-7; D uncertain. Germline loops: CDR1 MNHEY, CDR2 SMNVEV (reference sequence). The V end lost 2 bases, the J end lost 3 bases, and 14 bases lay between the germline ends. The CDR3 is 15 residues long.

The gene calls are TRBV6-1 and TRBJ1-4; D remains ambiguous. V lost 7 bases and J lost 1, with 10 bases in between. Germline loops: CDR1 MNHNS, CDR2 SASEGT. The CDR3 totals 14 residues. The CDR3 here is CASKIIVTNEKLFF. CDR3 nucleotides: TGTGCCAGCAAAATAATCGTAACTAATGAAAAACTGTTTTTT.

This chain joins TRBV4-1 and TRBJ2-7; a possible D gene is TRBD2 (5 bases). The CDR3 totals 14 residues. Trimming removed 2 bases at V and 0 bases at J, with 8 bases between. Germline values: CDR1 MGHRA, CDR2 YSYEKL. CDR3 DNA: TGCGCCAGCAGCCAACCCCGGGACTCCTACGAGCAGTACTTC. It translates to CASSQPRDSYEQYF.

The V and J genes are TRBV4-2 and TRBJ2-7, with a tentative D call TRBD1 (6 bases). CDR3 length: 14 amino acids. The V and J ends lost 4 bases and 5 bases respectively, with 15 bases between them. In germline, CDR1 is LGHNA, CDR2 YNFKEQ. As DNA, the CDR3 is TGTGCCAGCAGCCGACCAACAGGGTTCAACGAGCAGTACTTC. Its protein product is CASSRPTGFNEQYF.

The rearrangement joins TRBV25-1 to TRBJ2-3; possibly TRBD2 for D (7 bases). Germline V gives CDR1 MGHDK, CDR2 SYGVNS. The CDR3 runs to 14 residues. The V end was cut by 8 bases, the J end by 6 bases, with 18 bases between. In DNA form, the CDR3 reads TGTGCCAGCGGGATGGCGGGGGCGCGGGATACGCAGTATTTT. Translation gives CASGMAGARDTQYF.

The chain uses TRBV7-3 and TRBJ2-1; 8 nucleotides agree with TRBD2. Germline CDR1 reads SGHTA; CDR2 reads FQGTGA. The CDR3 runs to 16 residues. Germline trimming cut 2 bases from V and 7 bases from J; bases unmatched to any gene: 10. CDR3 sequence reads: CASSLWSGTRANEQFF. The CDR3 coding sequence is TGTGCCAGCAGCTTATGGTCTGGGACTAGAGCAAATGAGCAGTTCTTC.

The chain joins TRBV10-1 to TRBJ1-2; unclear D gene. In germline, CDR1 is WNHNN, CDR2 SYGVQD (reference sequence). The CDR3 runs 13 residues. The V end was cut by 2 bases, the J end by 4 bases, with 8 bases between. This chain's CDR3 is CASSEVQPYGYTF. CDR3 nucleotides: TGCGCCAGCAGTGAGGTCCAGCCCTATGGCTACACCTTC.

The J gene is TRBJ1-5, the V gene TRBV19; 9 positions match TRBD1. The V gene's germline CDR1 is LNHDA and CDR2 SQIVND (reference sequence). The CDR3 consists of 15 residues. After removal of 5 bases from V and 3 bases from J, the junction contained 5 bases not matched to a gene. This CDR3 is CASSWTGDLNQPQHF. As DNA, the CDR3 is TGTGCCAGTAGTTGGACAGGGGATCTCAATCAGCCCCAGCATTTT.

V gene TRBV4-3 combines with J gene TRBJ1-1; a possible D gene is TRBD1 (5 bases). V was shortened by 1 base and J by 0 bases, with 12 bases between the two germline ends. CDR1 is LGHNA and CDR2 is YSLEER in the germline V gene. CDR3 length equals 16 residues. CDR3 region: CASSQGPGRMNTEAFF. The CDR3 bases are TGCGCCAGCAGCCAAGGCCCGGGACGGATGAACACTGAAGCTTTCTTT.

V and J are TRBV7-3 and TRBJ2-3; TRBD2 aligns across 11 bases. Germline loops: CDR1 SGHTA, CDR2 FQGTGA. The CDR3 extends over 16 amino acids. Trimming cost V 2 bases and J 2 bases; bases outside gene matches: 3. The CDR3 DNA reads TGTGCCAGCAGCTTACTAGCGGGGGGCTACACAGATACGCAGTATTTT. It codes for CASSLLAGGYTDTQYF.

V gene TRBV2 combines with J gene TRBJ2-1, with 11 bases that match TRBD2. Germline V gene data show CDR1 as SNHLY and CDR2 as FYNNEI. Trimming took 7 bases from V and 2 from J; bases not matched to a gene: 7. The CDR3 has 16 residues. CDR3 coding DNA: TGTGCCAGCATTGGCCTGGGACTAGCGGCCTACAATGAGCAGTTCTTC. Translation: CASIGLGLAAYNEQFF. Full variable domain (outside the CDR3, taken from reference TRBV2 and TRBJ2-1): EPEVTQTPSHQVTQMGQEVILRCVPISNHLYFYWYRQILGQKVEFLVSFYNNEISEKSEIFDDQFSVERPDGSNFTLKIRSTKLEDSAMYFCASIGLGLAAYNEQFFGPGTRLTVL.

The CDR3 sequence: CALGTGTGGRNEQFF. CDR3 bases: TGTGCCTTAGGGACCGGGACAGGGGGGAGGAATGAGCAGTTCTTC. This rearrangement joins TRBV28 to TRBJ2-1, with 11 nucleotides matching TRBD1. Germline V CDR1 and CDR2: MDHEN, SYDVKM. This CDR3 region has 15 residues. V trimming: 11 bases; J trimming: 7 bases; junction bases outside the gene matches: 13.

As DNA, the CDR3 is TGTGCCAGCACCACCCCGGGTTTCAAAAACATTCAGTACTTC. The encoded protein is CASTTPGFKNIQYF. The rearrangement links TRBV6-1 to TRBJ2-4; D call uncertain. The CDR3 totals 14 residues. Germline V lookup: CDR1 MNHNS, CDR2 SASEGT. V shed 7 bases and J shed 3 bases, with 13 bases lying between them.

The chain links TRBV19 to TRBJ2-3, with 9 bases matching TRBD1. This CDR3 has 15 residues. Germline V gene sequence: CDR1 LNHDA, CDR2 SQIVND (reference sequence). Unmatched junction bases numbered 1, after V lost 1 base and J lost 2 bases. For the CDR3, the DNA is TGTGCCAGTAGTATAGGGGACAGGGACACAGATACGCAGTATTTT. Amino acid sequence: CASSIGDRDTDTQYF.

The gene calls are TRBV5-1 and TRBJ1-1; tentative D call: TRBD1 (5 bases). The length of the CDR3 is 13 residues. V shed 0 bases and J shed 10 bases, with 13 bases lying between them. The germline V gene has CDR1 SGHRS and CDR2 YFSETQ. The DNA of the CDR3 is TGCGCCAGCAGCTTGGGGCAGGGCTTAGGAGCTTTCTTT. Protein product: CASSLGQGLGAFF. The entire variable domain, with the rest obtained from reference TRBV5-1 and TRBJ1-1, is as follows: KAGVTQTPRYLIKTRGQQVTLSCSPISGHRSVSWYQQTPGQGLQFLFEYFSETQRNKGNFPGRFSGRQFSNSRSEMNVSTLELGDSALYLCASSLGQGLGAFFGQGTRLTVV.

This clone was detected only a few times. J is TRBJ1-1 and V is TRBV6-5; D not resolved. This CDR3 spans 11 amino acids. V lost 2 bases to trimming and J lost 10 bases, with 8 bases between them. The germline gives CDR1 MNHEY, CDR2 SVGAGI. CDR3 amino acids: CASSYGLRAFF. The CDR3, as DNA: TGTGCCAGCAGTTACGGGTTACGAGCTTTCTTT.

Here the CDR3 reads CAWSVDQPQHF. Written as DNA, the CDR3 is TGTGCCTGGAGTGTGGATCAGCCCCAGCATTTT. V usage is TRBV30 and J usage is TRBJ1-5; no reliable D call. This CDR3 region has 11 residues. CDR1 and CDR2 from the germline V gene are GTSNPN and SVGIG (reference sequence). V was pared by 0 bases and J by 5 bases, with 2 bases between. Full variable domain (remainder filled in from reference TRBV30 and TRBJ1-5): SQTIHQWPATLVQPVGSPLSLECTVEGTSNPNLYWYRQAAGRGLQLLFYSVGIGQISSEVPQNLSASRPQDRQFILSSKKLLLSDSGFYLCAWSVDQPQHFGDGTRLSIL.

The V call is TRBV5-1, the J call TRBJ2-1, with 7 bases that match TRBD1. Germline loops: CDR1 SGHRS, CDR2 YFSETQ. There are 16 residues in the CDR3. V gave up 0 bases and J gave up 8 bases; unmatched junction bases: 11. CDR3 DNA: TGCGCCAGCAGCTTGGGAACCGGGACAGTATATGATGAGCAGTTCTTC. This gives the protein CASSLGTGTVYDEQFF.